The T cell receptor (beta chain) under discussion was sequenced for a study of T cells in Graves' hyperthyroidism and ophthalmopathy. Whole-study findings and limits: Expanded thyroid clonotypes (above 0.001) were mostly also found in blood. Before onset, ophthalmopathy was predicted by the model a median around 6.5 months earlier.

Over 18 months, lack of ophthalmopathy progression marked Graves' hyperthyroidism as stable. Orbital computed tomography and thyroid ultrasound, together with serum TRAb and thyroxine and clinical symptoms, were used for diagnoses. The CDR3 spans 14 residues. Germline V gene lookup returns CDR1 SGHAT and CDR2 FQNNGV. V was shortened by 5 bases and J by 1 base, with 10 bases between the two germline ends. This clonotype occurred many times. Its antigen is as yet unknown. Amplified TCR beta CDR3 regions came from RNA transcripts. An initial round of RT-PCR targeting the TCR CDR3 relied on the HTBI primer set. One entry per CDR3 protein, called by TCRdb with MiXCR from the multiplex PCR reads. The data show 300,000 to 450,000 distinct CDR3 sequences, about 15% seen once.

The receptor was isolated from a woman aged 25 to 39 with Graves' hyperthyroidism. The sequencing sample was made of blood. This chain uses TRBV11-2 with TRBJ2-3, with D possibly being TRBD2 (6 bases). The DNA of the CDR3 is TGTGCCAGCAGCCCCCAGCGGGGCACAGATACGCAGTATTTT. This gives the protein CASSPQRGTDTQYF.